This paragraph covers one T cell receptor beta chain sequence. What it binds is not known. The data were taken from a study of T cell clones after liver transplantation. Study-wide context: Immunosuppression withdrawal was tried within 2 years after liver transplantation in this trial. Tolerance: complete withdrawal held at least one year, liver enzymes staying within twice normal.

The CDR3 totals 16 residues. V was trimmed by 4 bases and J by 6 bases, leaving 21 bases between them. Per germline, CDR1 MNHEY and CDR2 SVGAGI. Generated by immunoSEQ multiplex PCR, the TCRdb table keeps only in-frame clones and is missing some. This table holds some 120,000 clones, over 75% found once. Study conclusions and caveats: These preliminary findings come from unstandardized post-transplant sampling times. Migration into the graft, not deletion, may explain lost graft donor-reactive T cells.

This material consisted of CD4+ T cells from blood, taken 12 months after liver transplant. The chain carries TRBV6-5 and TRBJ1-1; D is unclear. This TCR derives from a human patient who received a liver transplant. The T cells may come from the graft donor. CDR3 sequence reads: CASSSLGGPVIAEAFF. The DNA of the CDR3 is TGTGCCAGCAGTTCGCTCGGTGGACCAGTTATAGCTGAAGCTTTCTTT.